This T cell receptor beta chain was identified during a study of patients and donors after allogeneic stem cell transplantation. CDR1 and CDR2 from the germline V gene are SGHTA and FQGTGA. Trimming took 0 bases from V and 6 from J; bases not matched to a gene: 11. This CDR3 spans 17 amino acids. TCRdb independently ran MiXCR on the RT-PCR reads; one entry per CDR3 protein. The sample shows 400,000 to 450,000 distinct CDR3 sequences, roughly 17% of them seen only once. The receptor was derived from a human donor who was either an allogeneic HSCT recipient or a stem cell or donor lymphocyte infusion donor (not recorded which). It is not recorded whose cells these are; they may come from a transplant donor. This chain uses TRBV7-3 with TRBJ1-2, with 9 bases fitting TRBD1. Sequencing used blood, either unsorted or a sorted T cell fraction (not recorded which). CDR3 loop: CASSLTAGTGISHGYTF. CDR3 bases: TGTGCCAGCAGCTTAACCGCCGGGACAGGGATTTCGCATGGCTACACCTTC.